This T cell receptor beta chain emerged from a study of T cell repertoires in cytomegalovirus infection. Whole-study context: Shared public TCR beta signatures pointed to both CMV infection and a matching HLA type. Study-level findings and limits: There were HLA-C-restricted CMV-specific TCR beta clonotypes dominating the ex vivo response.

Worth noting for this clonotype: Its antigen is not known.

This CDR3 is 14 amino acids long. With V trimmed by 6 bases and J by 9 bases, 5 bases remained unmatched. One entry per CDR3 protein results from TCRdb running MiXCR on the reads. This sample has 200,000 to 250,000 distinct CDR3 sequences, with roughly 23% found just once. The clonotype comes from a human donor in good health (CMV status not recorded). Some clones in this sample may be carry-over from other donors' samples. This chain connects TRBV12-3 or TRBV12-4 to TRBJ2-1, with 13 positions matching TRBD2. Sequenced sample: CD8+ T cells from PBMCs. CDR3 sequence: CASRLAGGLVEQFF. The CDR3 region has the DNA TGTGCCAGCAGACTAGCGGGGGGGCTTGTTGAGCAGTTCTTC.